Detailed here is one TCR beta chain. The antigen is not known. The data were taken from a study of response to subunit inactivated influenza vaccine. Study-wide findings and caveats: Each seasonal flu vaccination may recruit only limited new T cells, authors suggested.

TCRdb ran MiXCR on the RT-PCR reads and lists one entry per CDR3 protein. This table holds approximately 500,000 distinct CDR3 sequences, 10% to 15% found once. Sequencing used PBMCs from blood, obtained around seven weeks after vaccination. The source of this sequence is a man aged 50 or older who received an inactivated influenza vaccine.

The CDR3 DNA reads as TGTGCCAGCCGAGCAGCGGTCGACACCGGGGAGCTGTTTTTT. Its protein is CASRAAVDTGELFF. This chain uses TRBV7-3 with TRBJ2-2, with D possibly TRBD2 on 5 matching bases. V shed 8 bases and J shed 3 bases, with 13 bases lying between them. CDR3 length: 14 residues. CDR1 and CDR2 (germline): SGHTA, FQGTGA.